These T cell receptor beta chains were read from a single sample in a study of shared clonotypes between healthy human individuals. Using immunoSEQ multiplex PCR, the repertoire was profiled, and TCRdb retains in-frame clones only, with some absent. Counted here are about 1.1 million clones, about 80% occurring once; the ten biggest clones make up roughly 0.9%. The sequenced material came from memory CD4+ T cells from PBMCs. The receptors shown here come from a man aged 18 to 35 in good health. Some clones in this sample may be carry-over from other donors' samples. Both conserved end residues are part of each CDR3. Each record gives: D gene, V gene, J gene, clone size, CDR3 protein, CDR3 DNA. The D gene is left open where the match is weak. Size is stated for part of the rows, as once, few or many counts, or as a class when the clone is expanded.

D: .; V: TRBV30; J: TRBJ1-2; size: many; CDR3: CAWGRDTGRSGYTF; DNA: TGTGCCTGGGGGAGGGACACGGGACGAAGTGGCTACACCTTC
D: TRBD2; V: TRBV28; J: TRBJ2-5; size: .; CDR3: CASGWAAGEETQYF; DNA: TGTGCCAGCGGCTGGGCGGCGGGAGAAGAGACCCAGTACTTC
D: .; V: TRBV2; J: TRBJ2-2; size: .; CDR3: CASSAREGGTGELFF; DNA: TGTGCCAGCAGTGCGCGTGAGGGTGGAACCGGGGAGCTGTTTTTT
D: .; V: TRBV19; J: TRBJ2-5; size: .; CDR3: CASSMLGGALETQYF; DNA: TGTGCCAGTAGTATGCTTGGGGGCGCGTTAGAGACCCAGTACTTC
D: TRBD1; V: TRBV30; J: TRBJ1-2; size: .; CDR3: CAWRGTGGVGGYTF; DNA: TGTGCCTGGAGAGGCACAGGGGGCGTTGGGGGCTACACCTTC
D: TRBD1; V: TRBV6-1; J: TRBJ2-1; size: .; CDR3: CASKFGTGTNEGQFF; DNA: TGTGCCAGCAAATTCGGGACAGGAACTAATGAAGGGCAGTTCTTC
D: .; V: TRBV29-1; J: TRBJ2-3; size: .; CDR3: CSVGFADTDTQYF; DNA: TGCAGCGTTGGATTCGCTGACACAGATACGCAGTATTTT
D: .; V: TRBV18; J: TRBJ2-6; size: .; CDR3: CASSPEFSGANVLTF; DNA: TGTGCCAGCTCACCAGAGTTCTCTGGGGCCAACGTCCTGACTTTC
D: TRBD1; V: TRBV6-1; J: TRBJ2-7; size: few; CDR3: CASSEYGDRVYAQYF; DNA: TGTGCCAGCAGTGAATACGGGGACAGGGTGTACGCGCAGTACTTC
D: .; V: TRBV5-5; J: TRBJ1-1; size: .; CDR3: CASSPHRGTEAFF; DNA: TGTGCCAGCAGCCCACACCGGGGCACAGAAGCTTTCTTT
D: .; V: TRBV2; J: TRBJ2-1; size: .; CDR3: CASAFENEQFF; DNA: TGTGCCAGCGCCTTCGAGAATGAGCAGTTCTTC
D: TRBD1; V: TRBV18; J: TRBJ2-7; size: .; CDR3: CASSLGTGGTEQYF; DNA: TGTGCCAGCTCACTCGGGACAGGGGGCACCGAGCAGTACTTC
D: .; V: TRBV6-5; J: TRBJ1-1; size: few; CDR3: CASRQQSGNTEAFF; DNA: TGTGCCAGCAGGCAGCAGAGTGGAAACACTGAAGCTTTCTTT
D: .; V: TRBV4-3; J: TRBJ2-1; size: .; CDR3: CASSQDHETYNEQFF; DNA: TGCGCCAGCAGCCAAGATCACGAGACCTACAATGAGCAGTTCTTC
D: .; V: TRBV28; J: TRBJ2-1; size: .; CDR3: CASSLAGLNNEQFF; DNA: TGTGCCAGCAGTTTAGCGGGACTTAACAATGAGCAGTTCTTC
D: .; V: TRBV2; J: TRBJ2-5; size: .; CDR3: CASSARVQETQYF; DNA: TGTGCCAGCAGCGCCCGGGTCCAAGAGACCCAGTACTTC